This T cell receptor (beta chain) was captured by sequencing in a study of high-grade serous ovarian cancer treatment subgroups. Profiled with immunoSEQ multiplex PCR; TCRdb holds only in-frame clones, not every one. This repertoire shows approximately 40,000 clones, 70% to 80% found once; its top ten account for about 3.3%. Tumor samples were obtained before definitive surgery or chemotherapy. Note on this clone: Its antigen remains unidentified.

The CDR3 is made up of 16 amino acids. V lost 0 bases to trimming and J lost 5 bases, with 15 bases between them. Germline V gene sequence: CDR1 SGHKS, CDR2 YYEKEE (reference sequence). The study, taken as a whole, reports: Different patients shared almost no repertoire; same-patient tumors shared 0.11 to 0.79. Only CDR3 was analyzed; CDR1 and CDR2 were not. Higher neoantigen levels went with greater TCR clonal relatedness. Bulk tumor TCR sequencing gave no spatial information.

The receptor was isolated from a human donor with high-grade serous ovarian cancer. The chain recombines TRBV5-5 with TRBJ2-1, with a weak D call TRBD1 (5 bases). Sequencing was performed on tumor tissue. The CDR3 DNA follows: TGTGCCAGCAGCTTGGATCCCAGGGTCTACGACAATGAGCAGTTCTTC. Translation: CASSLDPRVYDNEQFF.